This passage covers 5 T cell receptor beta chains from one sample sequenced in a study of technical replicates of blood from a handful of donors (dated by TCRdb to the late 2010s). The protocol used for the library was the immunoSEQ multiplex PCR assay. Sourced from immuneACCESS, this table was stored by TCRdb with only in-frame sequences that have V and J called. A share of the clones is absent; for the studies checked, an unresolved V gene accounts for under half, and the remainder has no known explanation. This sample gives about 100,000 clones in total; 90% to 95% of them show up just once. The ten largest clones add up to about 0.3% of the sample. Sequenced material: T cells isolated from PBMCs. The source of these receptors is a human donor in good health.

The CDR3 is CASSLAVPGAYEQYF. In DNA, the CDR3 is TGCGCCAGCAGCTTGGCTGTCCCAGGGGCCTACGAGCAGTACTTC. V and J are TRBV5-1 and TRBJ2-7, with D perhaps TRBD1 (6 bases). In germline, CDR1 is SGHRS, CDR2 YFSETQ. This CDR3 has 15 amino acids. The V end lost 0 bases, the J end lost 2 bases, and 12 bases lay between the germline ends.

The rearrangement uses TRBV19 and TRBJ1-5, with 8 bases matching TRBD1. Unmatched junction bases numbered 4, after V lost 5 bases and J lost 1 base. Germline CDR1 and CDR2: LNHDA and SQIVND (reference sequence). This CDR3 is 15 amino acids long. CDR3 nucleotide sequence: TGTGCCAGTAGTCAGGGGGCTTGGAGCAATCAGCCCCAGCATTTT. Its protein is CASSQGAWSNQPQHF.

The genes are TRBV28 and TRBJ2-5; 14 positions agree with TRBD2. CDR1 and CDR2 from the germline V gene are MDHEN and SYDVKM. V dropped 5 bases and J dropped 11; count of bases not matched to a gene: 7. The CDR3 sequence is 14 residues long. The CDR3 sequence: CASSPGLAGESQYF. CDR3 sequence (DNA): TGTGCCAGCAGTCCGGGACTAGCGGGAGAGTCACAGTACTTC.

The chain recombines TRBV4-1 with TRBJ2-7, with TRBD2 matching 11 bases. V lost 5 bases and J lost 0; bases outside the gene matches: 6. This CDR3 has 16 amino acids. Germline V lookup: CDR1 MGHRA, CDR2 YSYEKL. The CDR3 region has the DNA TGCGCCAGCAGCTACCCCGGGACTAGCGGCTCCTACGAGCAGTACTTC. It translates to CASSYPGTSGSYEQYF.

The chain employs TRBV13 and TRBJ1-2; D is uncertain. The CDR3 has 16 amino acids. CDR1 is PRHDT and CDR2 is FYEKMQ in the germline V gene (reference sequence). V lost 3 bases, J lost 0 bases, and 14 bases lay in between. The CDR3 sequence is CASSFRQQPTNYGYTF. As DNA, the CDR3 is TGTGCCAGCAGCTTCCGACAACAACCCACTAACTATGGCTACACCTTC.